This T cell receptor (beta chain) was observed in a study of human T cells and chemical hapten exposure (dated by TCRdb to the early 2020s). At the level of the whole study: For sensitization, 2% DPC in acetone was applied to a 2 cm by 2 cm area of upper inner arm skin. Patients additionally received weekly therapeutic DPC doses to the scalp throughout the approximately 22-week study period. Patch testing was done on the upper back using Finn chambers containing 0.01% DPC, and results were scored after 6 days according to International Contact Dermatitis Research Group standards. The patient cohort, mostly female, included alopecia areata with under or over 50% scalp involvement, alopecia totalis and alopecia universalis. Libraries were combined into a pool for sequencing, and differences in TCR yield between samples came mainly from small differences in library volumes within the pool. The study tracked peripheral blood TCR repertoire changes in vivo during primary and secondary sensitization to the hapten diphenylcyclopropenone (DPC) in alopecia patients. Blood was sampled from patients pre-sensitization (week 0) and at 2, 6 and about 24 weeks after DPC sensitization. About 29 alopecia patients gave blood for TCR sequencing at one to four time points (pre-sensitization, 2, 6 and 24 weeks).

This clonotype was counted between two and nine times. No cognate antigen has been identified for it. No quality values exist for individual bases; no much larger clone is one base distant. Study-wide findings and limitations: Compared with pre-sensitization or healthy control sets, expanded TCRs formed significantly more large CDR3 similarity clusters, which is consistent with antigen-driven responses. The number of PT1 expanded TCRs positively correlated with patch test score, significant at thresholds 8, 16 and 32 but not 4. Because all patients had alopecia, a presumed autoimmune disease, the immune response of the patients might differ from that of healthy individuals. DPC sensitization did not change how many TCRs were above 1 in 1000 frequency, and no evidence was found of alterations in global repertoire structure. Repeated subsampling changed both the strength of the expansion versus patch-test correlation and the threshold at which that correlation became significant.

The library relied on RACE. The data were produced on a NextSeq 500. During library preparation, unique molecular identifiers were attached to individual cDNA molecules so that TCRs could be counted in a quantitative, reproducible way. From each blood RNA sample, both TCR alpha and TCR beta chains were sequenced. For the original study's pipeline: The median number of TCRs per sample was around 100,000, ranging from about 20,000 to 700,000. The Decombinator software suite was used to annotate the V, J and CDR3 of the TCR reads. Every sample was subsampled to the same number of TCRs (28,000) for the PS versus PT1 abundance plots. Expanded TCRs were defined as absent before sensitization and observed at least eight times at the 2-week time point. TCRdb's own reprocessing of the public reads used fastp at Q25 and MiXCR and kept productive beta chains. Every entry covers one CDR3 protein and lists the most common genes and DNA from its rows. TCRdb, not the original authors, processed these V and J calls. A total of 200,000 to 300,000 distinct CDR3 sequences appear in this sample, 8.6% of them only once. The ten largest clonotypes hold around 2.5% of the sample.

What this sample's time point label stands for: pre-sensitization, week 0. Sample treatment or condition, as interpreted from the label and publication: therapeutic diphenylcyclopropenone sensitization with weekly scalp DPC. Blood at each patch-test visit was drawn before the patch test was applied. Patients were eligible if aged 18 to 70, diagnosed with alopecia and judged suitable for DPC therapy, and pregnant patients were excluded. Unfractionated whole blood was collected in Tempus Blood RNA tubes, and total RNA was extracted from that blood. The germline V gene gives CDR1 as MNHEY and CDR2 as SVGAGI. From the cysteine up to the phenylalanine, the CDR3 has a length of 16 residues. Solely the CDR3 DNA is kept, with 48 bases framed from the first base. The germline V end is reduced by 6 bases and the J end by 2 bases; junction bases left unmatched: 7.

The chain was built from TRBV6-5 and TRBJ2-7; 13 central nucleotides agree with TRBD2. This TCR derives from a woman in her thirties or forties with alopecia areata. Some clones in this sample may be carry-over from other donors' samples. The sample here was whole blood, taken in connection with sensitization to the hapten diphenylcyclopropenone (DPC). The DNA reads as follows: TGTGCCAGCAGGCATATAACTAGCGGGAGGGCCTACGAGCAGTACTTC. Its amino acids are CASRHITSGRAYEQYF.